Reported below is one T cell receptor beta chain. Its antigen is still unknown. Germline values: CDR1 SGHAT, CDR2 FQNNGV. Losses at the gene ends were 1 base for V and 3 bases for J; bases not matched to a gene: 1. The CDR3 contains 14 residues. Free of recent acute infections or vaccinations, the donors were healthy HIV-negative adults. The data were obtained in a study of shared clonotypes between healthy human individuals. Study results and caveats: Naive subsets generally exceeded memory subsets in estimated richness. What rarefaction showed was incomplete sorted-subset sequencing despite large depth.

Original analysis: ImmunoSEQ output held junction-only sequences without quality scores, so filtering differed. Method: immunoSEQ multiplex PCR; TCRdb's copy keeps in-frame clones and lacks some. Clonal size and the V and J genes are those of that table, whereas D and trimming came from the DNA. The sample consists of some 2,100,000 clones, almost 96% of them appearing once. This clonotype was obtained from a man between 18 and 35 years old in good health. The rearrangement joins TRBV11-2 to TRBJ2-5, with TRBD2 matching 8 bases. Sequenced: naive CD4+ T cells sorted from blood. As for subset: CD45RA+ positively selected. The CDR3 loop is CASSLALAEETQYF. The CDR3 DNA is TGTGCCAGCAGCTTAGCACTAGCGGAAGAGACCCAGTACTTC. Supplemented by reference TRBV11-2 and TRBJ2-5, the full variable domain reads EAGVAQSPRYKIIEKRQSVAFWCNPISGHATLYWYQQILGQGPKLLIQFQNNGVVDDSQLPKDRFSAERLKGVDSTLKIQPAKLEDSAVYLCASSLALAEETQYFGPGTRLLVL.